This T cell receptor (beta chain) was recovered during a study of blood T cells in healthy people across ages. Broader study findings: Conclusively comparing naive with antigen-experienced cells was impossible with unsorted PBMCs.

As concerns this clonotype: Its antigen is as yet unknown.

Every donor contributed roughly 10 milliliters of peripheral blood by blood draw. The use of a sample-barcoded 5' primer and a J-beta primer mix characterized a second PCR of about 7 to 12 cycles. One entry per CDR3 protein results from TCRdb running MiXCR on the 5' RACE reads. The top ten clones hold around 23% of a sample with roughly 1.9 million distinct CDR3 sequences, about two fifths of them seen once. Germline CDR1 is MNHEY and CDR2 is SVGAGI. The CDR3 is 15 amino acids. The V and J ends lost 6 bases and 5 bases, in that order; junction bases with no gene match: 9. The sequence derives from a human donor in good health. The sample consisted of blood. The chain recombines TRBV6-5 with TRBJ2-1, with 8 bases matching TRBD1. This chain's CDR3 is CASSAGQGGNNEQFF. For the CDR3, the DNA is TGTGCCAGCAGCGCTGGACAGGGTGGGAACAATGAGCAGTTCTTC.